A single sample is the source of the 10 T cell receptor beta chains below, sequenced in a study of siplizumab effects on memory and regulatory T cells. TCRdb keeps only in-frame clones here, not all; method: immunoSEQ multiplex PCR. The sample has about 62,000 clones, roughly 85% seen once; the top ten hold roughly 0.4%. The sample comprised memory CD4+ T cells sorted from blood. These receptors were taken from a human donor in good health.

The chain couples TRBV29-1 to TRBJ1-3, with 9 bases fitting TRBD1. Germline V gene sequence: CDR1 SQVTM, CDR2 ANQGSEA. With V trimmed by 6 bases and J by 3 bases, 6 bases remained unmatched. The CDR3 totals 14 residues. CDR3 protein: CSVWDRAVGNTIYF. CDR3 DNA: TGCAGCGTGTGGGACAGGGCGGTTGGAAACACCATATATTTT.

The gene calls are TRBV6-1 and TRBJ2-3; TRBD2 might be the D (6 bases). CDR1 and CDR2 from the germline V gene are MNHNS and SASEGT. Trimming removed 3 bases at V and 2 bases at J, with 15 bases between. CDR3 size: 16 residues. CDR3 DNA sequence: TGTGCCAGCAGTGAGAAACCCGGGAGAACCACAGATACGCAGTATTTT. Encoded protein: CASSEKPGRTTDTQYF.

The chain links TRBV19 to TRBJ1-1; D possibly corresponds to TRBD1 (5 bases). The CDR3 runs to 15 residues. The germline V and J ends were trimmed by 5 bases and 0 bases, with 13 bases remaining between them. Germline lookup yields CDR1 LNHDA and CDR2 SQIVND (reference sequence). The CDR3 here is CASSPRGFMNTEAFF. CDR3 nucleotide sequence: TGTGCCAGTAGTCCCCGGGGGTTCATGAACACTGAAGCTTTCTTT.

The V and J genes are TRBV5-4 and TRBJ1-5; possible D gene TRBD1, 6 bases. From germline, CDR1 is SGHNT and CDR2 YYREEE (reference sequence). Trimming removed 1 base at V and 0 bases at J, with 8 bases between. This CDR3 comprises 15 residues. CDR3 region: CASSLRGNSNQPQHF. The CDR3 bases are TGTGCCAGCAGCTTGAGGGGGAATAGCAATCAGCCCCAGCATTTT.

The genes are TRBV19 and TRBJ1-2; 7 bases match TRBD1. Germline trimming cut 4 bases from V and 7 bases from J; bases unmatched to any gene: 9. The CDR3 is 14 amino acids. CDR1 LNHDA and CDR2 SQIVND come from the germline V gene (reference sequence). DNA of the CDR3: TGTGCCAGTAGTAGACAGGGAAACTCCGCTGGCTACACCTTC. Translated: CASSRQGNSAGYTF. Drawing the rest from reference TRBV19 and TRBJ1-2, the complete variable domain is DGGITQSPKYLFRKEGQNVTLSCEQNLNHDAMYWYRQDPGQGLRLIYYSQIVNDFQKGDIAEGYSVSREKKESFPLTVTSAQKNPTAFYLCASSRQGNSAGYTFGSGTRLTVV.

The rearrangement links TRBV7-2 to TRBJ1-3, with D perhaps matching TRBD1 (6 bases). This CDR3 spans 15 amino acids. Trimming took 2 bases from V and 4 from J, leaving 12 bases between them. Germline V gene sequence: CDR1 SGHTA, CDR2 FQGNSA. CDR3 loop: CASSLQGTVGNTIYF. Written as DNA, the CDR3 is TGTGCCAGCAGCTTACAGGGGACGGTGGGAAACACCATATATTTT.

This rearrangement joins TRBV5-1 to TRBJ2-6; no clear D. Germline CDR1 SGHRS, CDR2 YFSETQ. The CDR3 has 15 residues. Deletions cut 0 bases from V and 0 bases from J, with 4 bases between. The CDR3 protein is CASSLVHSGANVLTF. The CDR3 DNA sequence: TGCGCCAGCAGCTTGGTTCACTCTGGGGCCAACGTCCTGACTTTC.

The V gene is TRBV6-6, the J gene TRBJ1-5, with 7 bases fitting TRBD1. This CDR3 comprises 14 residues. Losses at the gene ends were 10 bases for V and 0 bases for J; bases not matched to a gene: 6. Germline CDR1 is MNHNY and CDR2 is SVGAGI (reference sequence). For the CDR3, the DNA is TGTGCCACCACGACAGGGAATAGCAATCAGCCCCAGCATTTT. It yields the protein CATTTGNSNQPQHF.

This chain uses TRBV2 with TRBJ1-1; 7 bases agree with TRBD1. The CDR3 spans 11 residues. V lost 5 bases and J lost 8; bases outside the gene matches: 2. The germline gives CDR1 SNHLY, CDR2 FYNNEI. CDR3: CASSPDREAFF. The CDR3 DNA is TGTGCCAGCAGTCCGGACAGGGAAGCTTTCTTT. Complete variable domain (other parts from reference TRBV2 and TRBJ1-1): EPEVTQTPSHQVTQMGQEVILRCVPISNHLYFYWYRQILGQKVEFLVSFYNNEISEKSEIFDDQFSVERPDGSNFTLKIRSTKLEDSAMYFCASSPDREAFFGQGTRLTVV.

The chain recombines TRBV6-5 with TRBJ2-3; D ambiguous. Germline loops: CDR1 MNHEY, CDR2 SVGAGI. With 4 bases removed from V and 0 bases from J, the gap between germline ends came to 11 bases. This CDR3 region has 15 residues. This CDR3 reads CASSSRAASTDTQYF. Written as DNA, the CDR3 is TGTGCCAGCAGTTCCCGGGCAGCTAGCACAGATACGCAGTATTTT.